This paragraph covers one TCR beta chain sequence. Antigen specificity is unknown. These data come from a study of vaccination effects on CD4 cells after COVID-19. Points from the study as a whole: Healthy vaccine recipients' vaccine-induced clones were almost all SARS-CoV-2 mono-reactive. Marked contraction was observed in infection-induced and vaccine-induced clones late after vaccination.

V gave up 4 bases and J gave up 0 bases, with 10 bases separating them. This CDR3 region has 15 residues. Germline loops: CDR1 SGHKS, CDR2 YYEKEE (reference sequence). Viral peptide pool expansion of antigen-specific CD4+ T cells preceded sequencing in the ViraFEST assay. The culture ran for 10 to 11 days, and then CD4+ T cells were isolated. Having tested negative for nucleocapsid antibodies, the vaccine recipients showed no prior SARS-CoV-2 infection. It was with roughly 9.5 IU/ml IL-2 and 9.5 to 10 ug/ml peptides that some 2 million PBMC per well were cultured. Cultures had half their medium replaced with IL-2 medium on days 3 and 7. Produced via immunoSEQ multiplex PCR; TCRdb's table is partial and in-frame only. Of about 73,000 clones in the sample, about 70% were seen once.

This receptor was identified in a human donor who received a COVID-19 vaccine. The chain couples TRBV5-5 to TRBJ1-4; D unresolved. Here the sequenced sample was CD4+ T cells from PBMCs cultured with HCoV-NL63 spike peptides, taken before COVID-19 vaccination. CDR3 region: CASSPHSATNEKLFF. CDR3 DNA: TGTGCCAGCAGCCCTCACAGCGCAACTAATGAAAAACTGTTTTTT.